What follows are 32 T cell receptor beta chains derived from one specimen sequenced in a study of T cells expressing NK-cell markers. TCRdb reprocessed the 5' RACE reads and stores each CDR3 protein as one record, lacking DNA. The table lists some 460,000 distinct CDR3 sequences. The sequencing sample was made of blood T cells: a sorted CD56 or NKG2C T cell subset, CD4+ or CD8+ T cells, or bulk PBMC T cells (not recorded which). The receptors were sampled from a woman aged 45-59 years in good health.

This chain joins TRBV9 and TRBJ2-1; TCRdb's D call, TRBD2, is unchecked because there is no DNA. The CDR3 extends over 18 amino acids. Germline values: CDR1 SGDLS, CDR2 YYNGEE. CDR3 region: CASSLGVRGGRAVNEQFF. The whole variable domain, remainder taken from reference TRBV9 and TRBJ2-1, is DSGVTQTPKHLITATGQRVTLRCSPRSGDLSVYWYQQSLDQGLQFLIQYYNGEERAKGNILERFSAQQFPDLHSELNLSSLELGDSALYFCASSLGVRGGRAVNEQFFGPGTRLTVL.

V is TRBV6-6 and J is TRBJ1-2. Germline V gene lookup returns CDR1 MNHNY and CDR2 SVGAGI (reference sequence). The CDR3 has 14 amino acids. CDR3 in amino acids: CASSLPLEVGGYTF.

The rearrangement uses TRBV19 and TRBJ1-3; the D call of TRBD1 rests on TCRdb alone, since no DNA is present to check it. Per germline, CDR1 LNHDA and CDR2 SQIVND (reference sequence). There are 14 residues in the CDR3. The CDR3: CASTTGGSGNTIYF.

The chain couples TRBV7-9 to TRBJ1-5. Germline V gene lookup returns CDR1 SEHNR and CDR2 FQNEAQ (reference sequence). The CDR3 totals 14 residues. CDR3: CASSLGGVFQPQHF. Supplemented by reference TRBV7-9 and TRBJ1-5, the full variable domain reads DTGVSQNPRHKITKRGQNVTFRCDPISEHNRLYWYRQTLGQGPEFLTYFQNEAQLEKSRLLSDRFSAERPKGSFSTLEIQRTEQGDSAMYLCASSLGGVFQPQHFGDGTRLSIL.

The chain links TRBV20-1 to TRBJ2-3; TCRdb proposes TRBD2, but this gene call is untestable without DNA. The CDR3 has 18 amino acids. Germline CDR1 and CDR2: DFQATT and SNEGSKA (reference sequence). The CDR3 loop reads CSASSLSGLAVGTDTQYF.

The chain couples TRBV24-1 to TRBJ2-1; TCRdb's D call, TRBD1, is unchecked because there is no DNA. This CDR3 has 13 amino acids. Germline CDR1 is KGHDR and CDR2 is SFDVKD. The CDR3 reads CATSDTDREQQFF.

This CDR3 is CASRAARTSGKPDTQYF. The gene calls are TRBV27 and TRBJ2-3; absent DNA, TCRdb's TRBD2 call cannot be checked. The CDR3 totals 17 residues. Germline V gene sequence: CDR1 MNHEY, CDR2 SMNVEV (reference sequence).

V usage is TRBV10-3 and J usage is TRBJ2-7. The CDR3 runs 12 residues. The V gene's germline CDR1 is ENHRY and CDR2 SYGVKD. The CDR3 spells CATRTTSAEQYF.

The rearrangement joins TRBV20-1 to TRBJ2-5. The CDR3 loop spans 13 amino acids. Germline V gene sequence: CDR1 DFQATT, CDR2 SNEGSKA (reference sequence). The CDR3 loop reads CSARVDFSKTQYF.

The V and J genes are TRBV5-1 and TRBJ2-3. This CDR3 contains 11 residues. Germline-derived CDR1 and CDR2 are SGHRS and YFSETQ. The CDR3 is CASSSGDTQYF.

The genes are TRBV7-9 and TRBJ2-2; TCRdb designates TRBD1, a call that cannot be tested without DNA. There are 13 residues in the CDR3. CDR1 and CDR2 from the germline V gene are SEHNR and FQNEAQ (reference sequence). CDR3 region: CASSFMGAGELFF.

J is TRBJ2-5 and V is TRBV11-2. The CDR3 consists of 14 residues. Germline CDR1 SGHAT, CDR2 FQNNGV. CDR3 protein: CASSLDLKRETQYF.

CDR3 protein: CAWNERNNQPQHF. This chain links TRBV30 with TRBJ1-5. The CDR3 is 13 amino acids. Germline values: CDR1 GTSNPN, CDR2 SVGIG (reference sequence).

The chain couples TRBV20-1 to TRBJ1-1; without DNA, the TCRdb call of TRBD1 cannot be checked. The CDR3 is made up of 14 amino acids. Per germline, CDR1 DFQATT and CDR2 SNEGSKA (reference sequence). This CDR3 is CSARVRVGNTEAFF.

The genes are TRBV27 and TRBJ1-1; TCRdb calls TRBD1, which cannot be checked without DNA. This CDR3 is built from 13 residues. Germline V gene lookup returns CDR1 MNHEY and CDR2 SMNVEV (reference sequence). The CDR3 sequence is CGCGTGKNTEAFF.

The J gene is TRBJ2-5, the V gene TRBV6-5; the D call of TRBD1 rests on TCRdb alone, since no DNA is present to check it. CDR3 size: 14 residues. Looked up from germline, CDR1 is MNHEY and CDR2 is SVGAGI. The CDR3 sequence: CASSYRGQGETQYF.

The chain recombines TRBV13 with TRBJ2-1; the TCRdb call, TRBD2, lacks DNA for checking. Germline V gene lookup returns CDR1 PRHDT and CDR2 FYEKMQ (reference sequence). This CDR3 has 16 residues. CDR3 region: CASSLVASGIRNEQFF.

The chain combines TRBV12-3 or TRBV12-4 with TRBJ2-2; without DNA, the TCRdb call of TRBD2 cannot be checked. This CDR3 has 14 residues. This CDR3 is CASKPGIAVGELFF.

The J gene is TRBJ2-1, the V gene TRBV4-2; TCRdb reports TRBD2, a call that lacks DNA to check it against. Germline CDR1 reads LGHNA; CDR2 reads YNFKEQ. This CDR3 comprises 16 residues. The CDR3 sequence is CASRVGLAGTYNEQFF.

The chain carries TRBV29-1 and TRBJ2-4. The germline V gene encodes CDR1 SQVTM and CDR2 ANQGSEA. The CDR3 is 15 amino acids. The CDR3 loop is CSVAEGFLAKNIQYF.

The genes are TRBV6-4 and TRBJ2-3. The CDR3 sequence is 15 residues long. In germline, CDR1 is MRHNA, CDR2 SNTAGT. CDR3 sequence reads: CASSLTPTLTDTQYF.

The chain is built from TRBV7-9 and TRBJ2-5. The CDR3 extends over 14 amino acids. Per germline, CDR1 SEHNR and CDR2 FQNEAQ (reference sequence). CDR3 region: CASSLSVARETQYF.

The J gene is TRBJ2-5, the V gene TRBV30. CDR3 length equals 13 residues. In germline, CDR1 is GTSNPN, CDR2 SVGIG (reference sequence). CDR3 residues: CAWSSGLRETQYF.

The V and J genes are TRBV12-3 or TRBV12-4 and TRBJ2-1; TCRdb gives TRBD1 as the D gene, but with no DNA this cannot be confirmed. The length of the CDR3 is 14 residues. The CDR3 loop is CASSRTGANNEQFF.

The chain recombines TRBV7-8 with TRBJ1-5. The germline V gene encodes CDR1 SGHVS and CDR2 FQNEAQ. The CDR3 loop spans 15 amino acids. Here the CDR3 reads CASSPDTSSNQPQHF.

The V and J genes are TRBV7-3 and TRBJ1-1; TCRdb's assignment of TRBD1 cannot be checked, as there is no DNA. Germline V gene lookup returns CDR1 SGHTA and CDR2 FQGTGA. CDR3 length: 14 amino acids. The CDR3: CASSLYIGEGRFFF. The whole variable domain, filled in from reference TRBV7-3 and TRBJ1-1, reads GAGVSQTPSNKVTEKGKYVELRCDPISGHTALYWYRQSLGQGPEFLIYFQGTGAADDSGLPNDRFFAVRPEGSVSTLKIQRTERGDSAVYLCASSLYIGEGRFFFGQGTRLTVV.

The chain recombines TRBV30 with TRBJ2-2; the D gene TCRdb calls, TRBD1, cannot be checked with no DNA. The CDR3 has 13 amino acids. Germline CDR1 reads GTSNPN; CDR2 reads SVGIG (reference sequence). The CDR3 spells CAWRDRGTGELFF.

The chain combines TRBV3-1 with TRBJ1-2. CDR3 length equals 15 residues. Per the germline V gene, CDR1 is LGHDT and CDR2 is YNNKEL (reference sequence). This CDR3 is CASSLSRTASYGYTF.

This rearrangement joins TRBV29-1 to TRBJ2-1; checking the TCRdb D call of TRBD1 is not possible without DNA. The germline V gene encodes CDR1 SQVTM and CDR2 ANQGSEA. The CDR3 has 14 residues. This chain's CDR3 is CSVDRTGGRGEQFF.

The J gene is TRBJ2-1, the V gene TRBV5-7; TCRdb's D call, TRBD2, is unchecked because there is no DNA. TRBV5-7 is an ORF; its function is uncertain. This CDR3 region has 13 residues. CDR3 sequence reads: CASSQLVGHEQFF.

The rearrangement joins TRBV20-1 to TRBJ1-2. The V gene's germline CDR1 is DFQATT and CDR2 SNEGSKA (reference sequence). The CDR3 length is 12 residues. CDR3 amino acids: CSAREKSDGYTF.

The chain uses TRBV27 and TRBJ2-2; TCRdb names TRBD1, which stays unverified in the absence of DNA. Per the germline V gene, CDR1 is MNHEY and CDR2 is SMNVEV (reference sequence). The CDR3 has 15 residues. The CDR3 sequence is CASSRGRANTGELFF.